Listed here are 20 T cell receptor beta chains from one sample, sequenced in a study of response to subunit inactivated influenza vaccine. TCRdb reanalysed the RT-PCR reads using MiXCR and keeps one entry per CDR3 protein. This sample yields about 540,000 distinct CDR3 sequences, of which under 25% are seen a single time; approximately 3% belongs to the top ten. These data also formed part of another study, on T cells expressing NK-cell markers. That paper adds: As the method of synthesis, 5'RACE template switching with UMIs yielded TCR beta cDNA.

The sample was CD4+ T cells sorted from PBMCs, taken about 13 days after vaccination. These receptors came from a man aged 45-65 years who received an inactivated influenza vaccine.

V gene TRBV5-1 combines with J gene TRBJ2-2; 10 positions match TRBD1. Losses at the gene ends were 0 bases for V and 5 bases for J; bases not matched to a gene: 13. The germline V gene has CDR1 SGHRS and CDR2 YFSETQ. The CDR3 length is 19 residues. The CDR3 sequence: CASSLATTGGARETGELFF. In DNA, the CDR3 is TGCGCCAGCAGCTTGGCGACGACAGGGGGCGCACGAGAAACCGGGGAGCTGTTTTTT.

The table lists this clonotype with a few counts. The chain joins TRBV29-1 to TRBJ2-1; the match to TRBD2 covers 10 bases. CDR1 and CDR2 from the germline V gene are SQVTM and ANQGSEA. After removal of 4 bases from V and 2 bases from J, the junction contained 20 bases not matched to a gene. CDR3 length: 20 amino acids. The CDR3 sequence is CSVGKNWRSSGSNAYNEQFF. The CDR3 DNA reads TGCAGCGTTGGGAAGAATTGGCGGTCTAGCGGGAGTAACGCCTACAATGAGCAGTTCTTC.

This clonotype was counted only a few times. The chain joins TRBV7-9 to TRBJ2-7, with D tentatively TRBD1 (5 bases). This CDR3 has 16 residues. Germline loops: CDR1 SEHNR, CDR2 FQNEAQ (reference sequence). Trimming shortened V by 2 bases and J by 2 bases, and 16 bases separated the two germline ends. The CDR3 spells CASSLFTKGPTYEQYF. In DNA, the CDR3 is TGTGCCAGCAGCTTATTTACTAAGGGGCCCACCTACGAGCAGTACTTC. The full variable domain, with the rest looked up from reference TRBV7-9 and TRBJ2-7, is DTGVSQNPRHKITKRGQNVTFRCDPISEHNRLYWYRQTLGQGPEFLTYFQNEAQLEKSRLLSDRFSAERPKGSFSTLEIQRTEQGDSAMYLCASSLFTKGPTYEQYFGPGTRLTVT.

CDR3 residues: CSVARRSDTDTQYF. In DNA form, the CDR3 reads TGCAGCGTGGCTAGACGTAGCGACACAGATACGCAGTATTTT. This rearrangement joins TRBV29-1 to TRBJ2-3; tentatively, D is TRBD2 (5 bases). V gave up 6 bases and J gave up 2 bases, with 15 bases separating them. Germline loops: CDR1 SQVTM, CDR2 ANQGSEA. The CDR3 has 14 residues.

This clonotype was observed a handful of times. The chain carries TRBV12-3 or TRBV12-4 and TRBJ1-1; 8 nucleotides align to TRBD1. Trimming took 5 bases from V and 4 from J; bases not matched to a gene: 12. The CDR3 consists of 16 residues. CDR3 sequence reads: CASSPDPQGAGTEAFF. CDR3 in DNA: TGTGCCAGCAGTCCAGACCCTCAGGGGGCTGGCACTGAAGCTTTCTTT.

Here the CDR3 reads CASSERLNEQFF. The DNA of the CDR3 is TGTGCCAGCAGTGAACGGCTCAATGAGCAGTTCTTC. The chain employs TRBV2 and TRBJ2-1; the D is unclear. This CDR3 region has 12 residues. V lost 2 bases to trimming and J lost 6 bases, with 5 bases between them. Germline V gene sequence: CDR1 SNHLY, CDR2 FYNNEI.

This clonotype was observed a handful of times. V and J are TRBV5-6 and TRBJ2-7; D call uncertain. Trimming stripped 0 bases from V and 4 bases from J, with 8 bases between. Per the germline V gene, CDR1 is SGHDT and CDR2 is YYEEEE. This CDR3 region has 13 residues. The CDR3 protein is CASSLGHEYEQYF. The DNA of the CDR3 is TGTGCCAGCAGCTTGGGTCACGAGTACGAGCAGTACTTC.

V usage is TRBV5-1 and J usage is TRBJ2-7; D remains ambiguous. Germline V gene lookup returns CDR1 SGHRS and CDR2 YFSETQ. The V and J ends lost 7 bases and 2 bases respectively, with 13 bases between them. There are 13 residues in the CDR3. The CDR3 region has the DNA TGCGCCAGCGGACCCCTTGTCGCCTACGAGCAGTACTTC. Protein product: CASGPLVAYEQYF.

The genes are TRBV7-2 and TRBJ2-1; the D is unclear. The germline CDR1 and CDR2 sequences are SGHTA and FQGNSA. CDR3 length equals 13 residues. The ends were cut back, 1 base at V and 8 bases at J, with 9 bases in the middle. CDR3 coding DNA: TGTGCCAGCAGCTTAGGCAGCTTCGATGAGCAGTTCTTC. It yields the protein CASSLGSFDEQFF.

This clonotype occurred a few times. The chain is built from TRBV7-2 and TRBJ1-1, with 10 bases identical to TRBD1. The CDR3 contains 16 residues. The germline gives CDR1 SGHTA, CDR2 FQGNSA. Trimming took 0 bases from V and 4 from J; bases not matched to a gene: 5. The CDR3, as DNA: TGTGCCAGCAGCTTAGCGGTCGGGACAGGGGTCACTGAAGCTTTCTTT. Translation gives CASSLAVGTGVTEAFF.

The chain combines TRBV6-7 with TRBJ2-3, with 7 bases that match TRBD1. TRBV6-7 is sorted into the ORF group, with uncertain function. Trimming took 0 bases from V and 0 from J; bases not matched to a gene: 6. The CDR3 is 17 amino acids. DNA for the CDR3: TGTGCCAGCAGTTACTCCGGGACAGACCATAGCACAGATACGCAGTATTTT. This codes for CASSYSGTDHSTDTQYF.

In this sample, this clonotype turned up a few times. The chain joins TRBV6-1 to TRBJ2-1; D is undetermined. Trimming removed 4 bases at V and 4 bases at J, with 8 bases between. CDR1 is MNHNS, CDR2 SASEGT, per germline. This CDR3 has 13 amino acids. This chain's CDR3 is CASSALEYNEQFF. CDR3 DNA sequence: TGTGCCAGCAGTGCGTTAGAATACAATGAGCAGTTCTTC.

This chain joins TRBV20-1 and TRBJ2-3; D is ambiguous. Trimming took off 6 bases at V and 2 bases at J, with 6 bases between the two ends. Germline values: CDR1 DFQATT, CDR2 SNEGSKA (reference sequence). The CDR3 has 11 amino acids. CDR3 bases: TGCAGTGCCCCCTTCACAGATACGCAGTATTTT. This codes for CSAPFTDTQYF.

This clonotype was seen a few times. J is TRBJ2-2 and V is TRBV6-2 or TRBV6-3; TRBD2 aligns across 12 bases. The trim removed 10 bases at V and 0 bases at J, leaving 3 bases unmatched. The CDR3 is made up of 15 amino acids. Germline CDR1 MNHEY, CDR2 SVGEGT. The CDR3 protein is CATGLAGTNTGELFF. CDR3 in DNA: TGTGCCACCGGACTAGCGGGGACGAACACCGGGGAGCTGTTTTTT.

This clonotype showed up many times. The chain carries TRBV29-1 and TRBJ2-1, with D unclear. The CDR3 sequence is 13 residues long. Germline V CDR1 and CDR2: SQVTM, ANQGSEA. V gave up 7 bases and J gave up 1 base, with 11 bases separating them. CDR3 DNA: TGCAGCGGGCAAGGTTGGTCCTACAATGAGCAGTTCTTC. Residues: CSGQGWSYNEQFF.

This clonotype has ten or more counts. The gene calls are TRBV5-1 and TRBJ1-1; perhaps TRBD1 as D (5 bases). Trimming cost V 0 bases and J 5 bases, with 8 bases left between them. The germline gives CDR1 SGHRS, CDR2 YFSETQ. The CDR3 extends over 13 amino acids. In nucleotides, the CDR3 is TGCGCCAGCAGCTTGGAATGGGGGACTGAAGCTTTCTTT. This gives the protein CASSLEWGTEAFF.

In DNA form, the CDR3 reads TGTGCCAGCAGCCAAGATTTCTACACTGAAGCTTTCTTT. It encodes CASSQDFYTEAFF. The rearrangement joins TRBV3-1 to TRBJ1-1; D call uncertain. CDR3 size: 13 residues. The V end lost 0 bases, the J end lost 3 bases, and 5 bases lay between the germline ends. CDR1 LGHDT and CDR2 YNNKEL come from the germline V gene (reference sequence).

This clonotype has more than one count but fewer than ten. V usage is TRBV3-1 and J usage is TRBJ1-5, with 8 bases fitting TRBD1. This CDR3 spans 15 amino acids. V dropped 5 bases and J dropped 6; count of bases not matched to a gene: 9. Germline assignment: CDR1 LGHDT and CDR2 YNNKEL (reference sequence). CDR3 nucleotides: TGTGCCAGCAGCAACGACAGGGGCGTCGCTCAGCCCCAGCATTTT. Its protein is CASSNDRGVAQPQHF.

The V call is TRBV28, the J call TRBJ2-3, with 8 bases fitting TRBD2. Germline lookup yields CDR1 MDHEN and CDR2 SYDVKM. CDR3 size: 15 residues. J lost 0 bases, V lost 5 bases, and 4 bases had no gene match. The CDR3 loop is CASSRAGVSTDTQYF. The CDR3 DNA reads as TGTGCCAGCAGTCGAGCGGGAGTGAGCACAGATACGCAGTATTTT. Variable domain in full (rest from reference TRBV28 and TRBJ2-3): DVKVTQSSRYLVKRTGEKVFLECVQDMDHENMFWYRQDPGLGLRLIYFSYDVKMKEKGDIPEGYSVSREKKERFSLILESASTNQTSMYLCASSRAGVSTDTQYFGPGTRLTVL.

This clonotype showed up just a few times. The genes are TRBV7-9 and TRBJ2-1, with D uncertain. Per the germline V gene, CDR1 is SEHNR and CDR2 is FQNEAQ (reference sequence). This CDR3 comprises 14 residues. V was cut by 1 base and J by 9 bases, with 13 bases left in between. The CDR3 here is CASSLGPLGFEQFF. CDR3 sequence (DNA): TGTGCCAGCAGCTTAGGCCCGTTGGGCTTTGAGCAGTTCTTC.